These 21 T cell receptor beta chains were all obtained from the same sample, sequenced in a study of blood T cell repertoires in COVID-19. Assay: immunoSEQ multiplex PCR; the TCRdb copy retains only in-frame clones and omits some. The sample lists roughly 120,000 clones; roughly 80% were seen once. Sequenced sample: peripheral blood. The origin of the receptors is a man aged 45-60 years with acute or convalescent COVID-19.

This chain links TRBV3-1 (or the pseudogene TRBV3-2) with TRBJ1-3; tentative D call: TRBD1 (6 bases). Germline V gene lookup returns CDR1 LGHDT and CDR2 YNNKEL (reference sequence). There are 15 residues in the CDR3. The V and J ends lost 5 bases and 4 bases respectively, with 15 bases between them. The CDR3 DNA is TGTGCCAGCAGCGCACATTACAGGGAGGGAAACACCATATATTTT. Protein product: CASSAHYREGNTIYF.

Concerning this clone itself: Other DNA sequences in this sample translate to the same CDR3. The genes are TRBV5-1 and TRBJ1-1; D unclear. Germline CDR1 is SGHRS and CDR2 is YFSETQ. The CDR3 is 15 amino acids. V lost 1 base and J 2 bases, leaving 12 bases between the germline ends. CDR3 bases: TGCGCCAGCAGCTTGATAGCGGGAACTAACACTGAAGCTTTCTTT. Amino acid sequence: CASSLIAGTNTEAFF.

J is TRBJ2-3 and V is TRBV5-1; TRBD1 is a possible D gene (6 bases). The CDR3 has 15 residues. CDR1 is SGHRS, CDR2 YFSETQ, per germline. V dropped 4 bases and J dropped 2 bases, with 14 bases sitting between them. The CDR3 region is CASSNGNRVTDTQYF. The DNA of the CDR3 is TGCGCCAGCAGCAACGGGAACAGGGTCACAGATACGCAGTATTTT.

Only a few counts were recorded for this clone. The chain recombines TRBV5-1 with TRBJ2-3, with 11 bases lining up with TRBD2. The trim removed 0 bases at V and 5 bases at J, leaving 5 bases unmatched. Germline-derived CDR1 and CDR2 are SGHRS and YFSETQ. There are 16 residues in the CDR3. CDR3 amino acids: CASSLGLAGGKDTQYF. The DNA for the CDR3 is TGCGCCAGCAGCTTGGGTCTAGCGGGGGGTAAAGATACGCAGTATTTT. The entire variable domain, with the rest obtained from reference TRBV5-1 and TRBJ2-3, is as follows: KAGVTQTPRYLIKTRGQQVTLSCSPISGHRSVSWYQQTPGQGLQFLFEYFSETQRNKGNFPGRFSGRQFSNSRSEMNVSTLELGDSALYLCASSLGLAGGKDTQYFGPGTRLTVL.

The chain recombines TRBV20-1 with TRBJ1-2, with 7 nucleotides matching TRBD1. The V and J ends lost 3 bases and 2 bases, in that order; junction bases with no gene match: 6. The germline gives CDR1 DFQATT, CDR2 SNEGSKA (reference sequence). The CDR3 is 14 amino acids. The chain's CDR3 is CSASRGQENYGYTF. The DNA for the CDR3 is TGCAGTGCTAGTAGAGGACAGGAGAACTATGGCTACACCTTC.

This chain uses TRBV9 with TRBJ1-5, with D maybe TRBD1 (6 bases). The CDR3 sequence is 14 residues long. Per germline, CDR1 SGDLS and CDR2 YYNGEE. V was clipped by 4 bases and J by 3 bases, with 11 bases between them. The CDR3 here is CASSPWTDNQPQHF. In DNA, the CDR3 is TGTGCCAGCAGCCCTTGGACAGACAATCAGCCCCAGCATTTT.

The chain carries TRBV24-1 and TRBJ1-2, with a weak D call TRBD1 (5 bases). This CDR3 contains 13 residues. CDR1 and CDR2 from the germline V gene are KGHDR and SFDVKD. V was pared by 5 bases and J by 6 bases, with 12 bases between. CDR3 bases: TGTGCCACCAGTGTGGGGGGATCGGATGGCTACACCTTC. Its translation: CATSVGGSDGYTF.

This clone showed up just a few times. The chain employs TRBV28 and TRBJ1-2, with 8 bases identical to TRBD1. The CDR3 extends over 18 amino acids. Germline V gives CDR1 MDHEN, CDR2 SYDVKM. Losses at the gene ends were 1 base for V and 6 bases for J; bases not matched to a gene: 16. As DNA, the CDR3 is TGTGCCAGCAGTTTATTGGTCCTAACAAACAGGGGGAGAAATGGCTACACCTTC. Translating it yields CASSLLVLTNRGRNGYTF.

The V gene is TRBV27, the J gene TRBJ2-7, with 10 bases aligning to TRBD2. The CDR3 has 15 amino acids. Unmatched junction bases numbered 10, after V lost 6 bases and J lost 5 bases. Looked up from germline, CDR1 is MNHEY and CDR2 is SMNVEV (reference sequence). CDR3 bases: TGTGCCAGCAGCCTGACAGCGGGGGGGCCCCACGAGCAGTACGTC. Protein product: CASSLTAGGPHEQYV.

This clone turned up a few times. CDR3 in amino acids: CASSVAIGPGEQFF. The CDR3, as DNA: TGTGCCAGCAGCGTAGCTATCGGCCCAGGAGAGCAGTTCTTC. This chain joins TRBV9 and TRBJ2-1; D uncertain. V was clipped by 0 bases and J by 10 bases, with 14 bases between them. CDR1 and CDR2 (germline): SGDLS, YYNGEE. The length of the CDR3 is 14 residues.

V usage is TRBV30 and J usage is TRBJ1-3; D not certain. The CDR3 has 13 residues. Germline CDR1 GTSNPN, CDR2 SVGIG (reference sequence). Trimming left V 2 bases short and J 8 bases short, with 13 bases between. The CDR3 DNA sequence: TGTGCCTGGAGTATGCCACCCCGGGACACCATATATTTT. This sequence encodes CAWSMPPRDTIYF.

V gene TRBV2 combines with J gene TRBJ2-7, with no clear D. V was clipped by 0 bases and J by 3 bases, with 18 bases between them. The length of the CDR3 is 17 residues. CDR1 SNHLY and CDR2 FYNNEI come from the germline V gene. CDR3: CASSEALTAALVYEQYF. CDR3 nucleotide sequence: TGTGCCAGCAGTGAAGCACTTACGGCGGCCCTAGTCTACGAGCAGTACTTC. Together with reference TRBV2 and TRBJ2-7, the CDR3 gives the full variable domain: EPEVTQTPSHQVTQMGQEVILRCVPISNHLYFYWYRQILGQKVEFLVSFYNNEISEKSEIFDDQFSVERPDGSNFTLKIRSTKLEDSAMYFCASSEALTAALVYEQYFGPGTRLTVT.

This chain links TRBV3-1 (or the pseudogene TRBV3-2) with TRBJ2-1; 15 bases are a match to TRBD2. V lost 2 bases and J lost 4; bases outside the gene matches: 18. The CDR3 runs to 22 residues. The germline V gene has CDR1 LGHDT and CDR2 YNNKEL (reference sequence). In DNA, the CDR3 is TGTGCCAGCAGCCAAACCCCTCGGACTAGCGGGGGGGCCAGAGGAACATACAATGAGCAGTTCTTC. This sequence encodes CASSQTPRTSGGARGTYNEQFF.

The genes are TRBV9 and TRBJ2-1; possibly TRBD2 for D (5 bases). The CDR3 runs to 16 residues. Germline V lookup: CDR1 SGDLS, CDR2 YYNGEE. V lost 5 bases to trimming and J lost 1 base, with 16 bases between them. CDR3 nucleotide sequence: TGTGCCAGCAGTGACCACAGTGGAGGTTCCTACAATGAGCAGTTCTTC. Translating it yields CASSDHSGGSYNEQFF.

V usage is TRBV28 and J usage is TRBJ1-4, with a tentative D call TRBD1 (6 bases). From germline, CDR1 is MDHEN and CDR2 SYDVKM. The CDR3 is 14 amino acids. V was pared by 8 bases and J by 9 bases, with 19 bases between. The CDR3 region is CASRGGGLYKKLFF. The CDR3 bases are TGTGCCAGCCGGGGTGGGGGCCTCTATAAAAAACTGTTTTTT.

This chain joins TRBV2 and TRBJ2-7; a weak D match, TRBD1 (6 bases). This CDR3 is built from 13 residues. Between the trimmed V and J ends, which lost 6 bases and 3 bases, there was a span of 12 bases. Germline CDR1 SNHLY, CDR2 FYNNEI. The CDR3: CASSEGTYYEQYF. CDR3 DNA sequence: TGTGCCAGCAGCGAGGGGACATACTACGAGCAGTACTTC.

J is TRBJ1-2 and V is TRBV5-5; no reliable D call. The germline V gene has CDR1 SGHKS and CDR2 YYEKEE (reference sequence). The CDR3 contains 14 residues. With 0 bases removed from V and 2 bases from J, the gap between germline ends came to 8 bases. The CDR3 sequence is CASSLAAGNYGYTF. The CDR3 coding sequence is TGTGCCAGCAGCTTGGCGGCGGGCAACTATGGCTACACCTTC.

V is TRBV5-6 and J is TRBJ2-7; 9 positions agree with TRBD1. The CDR3 sequence is 14 residues long. Germline CDR1 reads SGHDT; CDR2 reads YYEEEE. Losses at the gene ends were 3 bases for V and 3 bases for J; bases not matched to a gene: 4. This chain's CDR3 is CASSWTGAGYEQYF. Here the CDR3 DNA reads TGTGCCAGCAGCTGGACAGGGGCTGGCTACGAGCAGTACTTC. The whole variable domain, remainder taken from reference TRBV5-6 and TRBJ2-7, is DAGVTQSPTHLIKTRGQQVTLRCSPKSGHDTVSWYQQALGQGPQFIFQYYEEEERQRGNFPDRFSGHQFPNYSSELNVNALLLGDSALYLCASSWTGAGYEQYFGPGTRLTVT.

The chain has TRBV6-1 and TRBJ2-6, with a possible D match to TRBD1 (7 bases). This CDR3 spans 17 amino acids. CDR1 and CDR2 from the germline V gene are MNHNS and SASEGT. With 4 bases removed from V and 0 bases from J, the gap between germline ends came to 13 bases. CDR3 sequence (DNA): TGTGCCAGCAGTGCGCGGGACAGCCTCTCTGGGGCCAACGTCCTGACTTTC. This codes for CASSARDSLSGANVLTF.

There are a few counts of this clone. The V and J genes are TRBV5-4 and TRBJ2-7, with TRBD2 matching 8 bases. J lost 5 bases, V lost 2 bases, and 6 bases had no gene match. Germline loops: CDR1 SGHNT, CDR2 YYREEE (reference sequence). The CDR3 runs 14 residues. The CDR3 protein is CASSFETSAHEQYF. The CDR3, as DNA: TGTGCCAGCAGCTTTGAGACTAGCGCCCACGAGCAGTACTTC.

The chain combines TRBV29-1 with TRBJ1-5; D uncertain. Germline V gene lookup returns CDR1 SQVTM and CDR2 ANQGSEA. Trimming took off 6 bases at V and 2 bases at J, with 11 bases between the two ends. The CDR3 is 13 residues long. The CDR3 DNA follows: TGCAGCGTGTCGGGGAGGGGCAATCAGCCCCAGCATTTT. Its protein product is CSVSGRGNQPQHF.